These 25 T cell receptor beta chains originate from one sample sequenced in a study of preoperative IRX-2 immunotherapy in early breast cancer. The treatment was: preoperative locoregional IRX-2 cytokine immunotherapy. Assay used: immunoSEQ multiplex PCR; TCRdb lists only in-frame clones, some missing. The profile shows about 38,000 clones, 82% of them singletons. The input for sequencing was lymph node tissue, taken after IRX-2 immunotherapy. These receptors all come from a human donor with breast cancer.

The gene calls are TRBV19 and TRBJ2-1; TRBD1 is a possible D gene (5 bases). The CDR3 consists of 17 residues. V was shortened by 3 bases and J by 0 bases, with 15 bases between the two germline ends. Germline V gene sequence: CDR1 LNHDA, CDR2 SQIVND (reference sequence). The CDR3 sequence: CASSIPIGHSSYNEQFF. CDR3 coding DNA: TGTGCCAGTAGTATCCCCATTGGACACTCCTCCTACAATGAGCAGTTCTTC.

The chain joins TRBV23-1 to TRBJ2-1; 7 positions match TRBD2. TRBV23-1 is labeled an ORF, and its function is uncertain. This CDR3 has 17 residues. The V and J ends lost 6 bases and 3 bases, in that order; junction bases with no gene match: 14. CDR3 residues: CASSLGPRQRDYNEQFF. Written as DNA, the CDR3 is TGCGCCAGCAGCTTGGGGCCGCGCCAGCGGGACTACAATGAGCAGTTCTTC.

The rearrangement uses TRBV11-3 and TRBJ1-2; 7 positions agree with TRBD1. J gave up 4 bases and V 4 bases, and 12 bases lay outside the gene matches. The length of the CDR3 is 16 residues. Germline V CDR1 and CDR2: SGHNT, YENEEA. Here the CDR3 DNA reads TGTGCCAGCAGCTCCACATTTCAGGGGGAGCCCTATGGCTACACCTTC. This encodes CASSSTFQGEPYGYTF.

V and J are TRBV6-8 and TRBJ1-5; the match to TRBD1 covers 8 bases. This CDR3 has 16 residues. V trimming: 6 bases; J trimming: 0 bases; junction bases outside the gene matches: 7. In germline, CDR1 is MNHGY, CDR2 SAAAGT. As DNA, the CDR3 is TGTGCCAGCAGCTCTGACAGGGGTTATAGCAATCAGCCCCAGCATTTT. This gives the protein CASSSDRGYSNQPQHF.

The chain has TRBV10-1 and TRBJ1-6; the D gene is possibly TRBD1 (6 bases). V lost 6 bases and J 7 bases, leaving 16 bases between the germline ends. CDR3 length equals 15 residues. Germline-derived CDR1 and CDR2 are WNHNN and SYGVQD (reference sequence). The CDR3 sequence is CASSQDVGANSPLHF. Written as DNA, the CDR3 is TGCGCCAGCAGCCAAGACGTGGGGGCGAATTCACCCCTCCACTTT.

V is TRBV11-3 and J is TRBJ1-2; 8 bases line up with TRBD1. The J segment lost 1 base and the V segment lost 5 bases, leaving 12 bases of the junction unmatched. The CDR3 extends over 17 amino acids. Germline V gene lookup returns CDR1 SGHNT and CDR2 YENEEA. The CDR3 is CASSQLKGTGDNYGYTF. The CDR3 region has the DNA TGTGCCAGCAGCCAGCTCAAGGGGACAGGAGATAACTATGGCTACACCTTC.

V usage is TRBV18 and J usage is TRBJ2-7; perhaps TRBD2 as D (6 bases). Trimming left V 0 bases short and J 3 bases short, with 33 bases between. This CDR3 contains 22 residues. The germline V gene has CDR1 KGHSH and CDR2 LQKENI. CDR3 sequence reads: CASSPPVIGGPNFSITNYEQYF. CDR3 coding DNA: TGTGCCAGCTCACCACCGGTTATCGGGGGACCCAATTTTTCGATTACAAACTACGAGCAGTACTTC.

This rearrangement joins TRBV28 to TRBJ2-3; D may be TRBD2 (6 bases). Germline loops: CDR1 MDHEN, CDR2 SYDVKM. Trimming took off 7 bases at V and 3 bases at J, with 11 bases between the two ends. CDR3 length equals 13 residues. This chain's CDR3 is CASTRGGTDTQYF. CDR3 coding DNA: TGTGCCAGCACGCGGGGAGGTACAGATACGCAGTATTTT.

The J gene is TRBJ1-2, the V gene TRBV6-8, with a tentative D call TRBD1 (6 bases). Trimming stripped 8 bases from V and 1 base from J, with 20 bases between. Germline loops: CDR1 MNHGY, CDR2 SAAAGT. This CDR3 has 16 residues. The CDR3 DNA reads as TGTGCCAGCCGGACAGCCGACCTAACTATTAACTATGGCTACACCTTC. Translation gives CASRTADLTINYGYTF.

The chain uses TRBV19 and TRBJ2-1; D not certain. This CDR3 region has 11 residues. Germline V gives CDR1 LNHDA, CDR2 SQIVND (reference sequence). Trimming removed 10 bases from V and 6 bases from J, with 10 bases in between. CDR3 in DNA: TGTGCCACCCTCTTTGGCAATGAGCAGTTCTTC. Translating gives CATLFGNEQFF.

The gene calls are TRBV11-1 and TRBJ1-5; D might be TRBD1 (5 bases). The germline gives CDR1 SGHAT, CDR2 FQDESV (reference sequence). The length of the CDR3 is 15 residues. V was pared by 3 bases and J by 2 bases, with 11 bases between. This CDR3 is CASSLQGAGNQPQHF. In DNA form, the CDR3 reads TGTGCCAGCAGCTTGCAAGGGGCGGGCAATCAGCCCCAGCATTTT.

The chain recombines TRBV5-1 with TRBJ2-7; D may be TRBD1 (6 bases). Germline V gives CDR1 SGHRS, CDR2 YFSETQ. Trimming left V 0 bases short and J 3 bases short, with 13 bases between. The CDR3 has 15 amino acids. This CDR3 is CASSLAGTRDYEQYF. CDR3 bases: TGCGCCAGCAGCTTGGCCGGGACAAGGGACTACGAGCAGTACTTC. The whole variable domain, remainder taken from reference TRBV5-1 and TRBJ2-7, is KAGVTQTPRYLIKTRGQQVTLSCSPISGHRSVSWYQQTPGQGLQFLFEYFSETQRNKGNFPGRFSGRQFSNSRSEMNVSTLELGDSALYLCASSLAGTRDYEQYFGPGTRLTVT.

The CDR3 DNA reads TGCGCCAGCACCCCACCCCAGGGGCCAAATTCACCCCTCCACTTT. It encodes CASTPPQGPNSPLHF. This chain joins TRBV23-1 and TRBJ1-6; the D gene is possibly TRBD1 (6 bases). TRBV23-1 is labeled an ORF, and its function is uncertain. Trimming shortened V by 7 bases and J by 7 bases, and 17 bases separated the two germline ends. The CDR3 contains 15 residues.

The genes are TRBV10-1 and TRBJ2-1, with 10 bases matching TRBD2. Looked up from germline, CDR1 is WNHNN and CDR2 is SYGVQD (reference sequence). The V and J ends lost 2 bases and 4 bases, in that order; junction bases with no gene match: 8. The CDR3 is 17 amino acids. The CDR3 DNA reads TGCGCCAGCAGTGAGACTAGCGGGGATAGTCGATACAATGAGCAGTTCTTC. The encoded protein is CASSETSGDSRYNEQFF.

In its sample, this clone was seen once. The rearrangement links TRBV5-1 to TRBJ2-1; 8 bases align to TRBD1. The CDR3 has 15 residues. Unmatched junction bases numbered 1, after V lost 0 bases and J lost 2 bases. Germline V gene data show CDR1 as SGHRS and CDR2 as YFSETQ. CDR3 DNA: TGCGCCAGCAGCTTGGAACAGGGGGCCTACAATGAGCAGTTCTTC. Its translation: CASSLEQGAYNEQFF.

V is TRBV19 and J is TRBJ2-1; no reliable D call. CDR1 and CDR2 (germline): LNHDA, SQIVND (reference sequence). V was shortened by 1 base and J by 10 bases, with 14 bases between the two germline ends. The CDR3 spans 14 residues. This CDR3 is CASSIGHPKREQFF. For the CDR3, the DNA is TGTGCCAGTAGTATAGGTCATCCTAAGAGGGAGCAGTTCTTC.

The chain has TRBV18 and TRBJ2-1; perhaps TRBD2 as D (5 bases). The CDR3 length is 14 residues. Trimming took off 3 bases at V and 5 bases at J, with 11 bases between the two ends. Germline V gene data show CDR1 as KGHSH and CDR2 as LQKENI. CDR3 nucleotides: TGTGCCAGCTCACCCGGACTGAGAAACAATGAGCAGTTCTTC. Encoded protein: CASSPGLRNNEQFF.

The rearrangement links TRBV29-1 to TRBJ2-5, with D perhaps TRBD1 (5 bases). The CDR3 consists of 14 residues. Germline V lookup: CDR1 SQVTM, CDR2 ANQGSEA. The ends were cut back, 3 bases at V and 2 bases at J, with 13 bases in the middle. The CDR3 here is CSVEDITFQETQYF. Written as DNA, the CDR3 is TGCAGCGTTGAGGACATAACTTTTCAAGAGACCCAGTACTTC.

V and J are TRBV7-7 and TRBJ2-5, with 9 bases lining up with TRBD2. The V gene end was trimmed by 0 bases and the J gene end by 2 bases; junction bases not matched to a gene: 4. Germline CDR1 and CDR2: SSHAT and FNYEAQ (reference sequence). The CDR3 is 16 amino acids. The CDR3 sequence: CASSLASSGAQETQYF. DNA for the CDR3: TGTGCCAGCAGCTTAGCGTCTAGCGGGGCACAAGAGACCCAGTACTTC.

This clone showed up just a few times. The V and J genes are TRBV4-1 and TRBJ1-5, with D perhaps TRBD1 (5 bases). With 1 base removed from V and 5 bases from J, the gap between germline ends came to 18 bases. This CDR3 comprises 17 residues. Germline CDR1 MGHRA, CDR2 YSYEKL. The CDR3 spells CASSQVWGGVEDQPQHF. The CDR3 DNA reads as TGCGCCAGCAGCCAAGTTTGGGGCGGGGTCGAGGATCAGCCCCAGCATTTT.

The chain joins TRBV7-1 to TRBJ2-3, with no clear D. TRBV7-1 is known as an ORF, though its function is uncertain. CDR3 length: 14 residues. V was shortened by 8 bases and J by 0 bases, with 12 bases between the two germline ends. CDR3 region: CASVVSLSTDTQYF. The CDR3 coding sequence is TGTGCCAGCGTGGTCAGCCTAAGCACAGATACGCAGTATTTT.

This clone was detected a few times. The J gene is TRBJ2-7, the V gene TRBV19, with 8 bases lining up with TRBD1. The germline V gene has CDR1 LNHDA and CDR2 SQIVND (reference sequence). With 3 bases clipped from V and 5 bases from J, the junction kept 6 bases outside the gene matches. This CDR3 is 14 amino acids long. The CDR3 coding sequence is TGTGCCAGTAGTATTGTCGGACAGGGTGACGAGCAGTACTTC. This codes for CASSIVGQGDEQYF.

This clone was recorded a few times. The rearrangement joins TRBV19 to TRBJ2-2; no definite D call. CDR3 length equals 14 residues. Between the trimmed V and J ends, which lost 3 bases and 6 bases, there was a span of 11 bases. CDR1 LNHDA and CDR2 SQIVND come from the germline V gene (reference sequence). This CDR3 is CASSMVPGPGELFF. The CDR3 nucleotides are TGTGCCAGTAGTATGGTACCCGGGCCCGGGGAGCTGTTTTTT.

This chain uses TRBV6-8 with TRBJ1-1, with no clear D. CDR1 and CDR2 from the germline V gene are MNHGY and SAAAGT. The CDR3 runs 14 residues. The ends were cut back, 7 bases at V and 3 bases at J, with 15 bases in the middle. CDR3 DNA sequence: TGTGCCAGCACCAAAATTGGGGTGTACACTGAAGCTTTCTTT. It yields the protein CASTKIGVYTEAFF.

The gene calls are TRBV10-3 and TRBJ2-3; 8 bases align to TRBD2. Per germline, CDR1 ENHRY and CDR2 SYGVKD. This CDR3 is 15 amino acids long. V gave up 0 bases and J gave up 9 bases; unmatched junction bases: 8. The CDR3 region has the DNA TGTGCCATCAGTGAGTCCCCTAGCGGGCTTGGCACGCAGTATTTT. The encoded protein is CAISESPSGLGTQYF.